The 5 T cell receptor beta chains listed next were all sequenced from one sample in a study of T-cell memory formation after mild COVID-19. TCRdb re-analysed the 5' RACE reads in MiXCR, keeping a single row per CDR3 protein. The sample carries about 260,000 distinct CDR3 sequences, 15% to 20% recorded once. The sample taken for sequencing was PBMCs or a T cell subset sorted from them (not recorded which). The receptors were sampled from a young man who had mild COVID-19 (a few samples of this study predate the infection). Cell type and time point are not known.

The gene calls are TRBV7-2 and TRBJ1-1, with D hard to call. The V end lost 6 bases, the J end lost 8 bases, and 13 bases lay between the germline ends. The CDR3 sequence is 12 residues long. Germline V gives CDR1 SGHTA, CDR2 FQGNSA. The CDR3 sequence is CASSSTGVEAFF. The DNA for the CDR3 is TGTGCCAGCAGTTCGACCGGCGTGGAAGCTTTCTTT.

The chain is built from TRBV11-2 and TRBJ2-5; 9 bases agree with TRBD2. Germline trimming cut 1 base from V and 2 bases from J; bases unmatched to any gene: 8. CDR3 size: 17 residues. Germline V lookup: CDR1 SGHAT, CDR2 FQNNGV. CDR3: CASSLGLGLAGQETQYF. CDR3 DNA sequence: TGTGCCAGCAGCTTAGGGTTGGGGCTAGCGGGGCAAGAGACCCAGTACTTC.

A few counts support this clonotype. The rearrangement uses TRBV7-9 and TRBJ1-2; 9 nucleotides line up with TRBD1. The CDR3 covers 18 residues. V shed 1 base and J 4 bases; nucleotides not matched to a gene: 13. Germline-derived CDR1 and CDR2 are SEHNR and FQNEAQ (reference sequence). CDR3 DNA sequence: TGTGCCAGCAGCTTAGGGAACCCAGCGGGACAGGGTCGCTATGGCTACACCTTC. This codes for CASSLGNPAGQGRYGYTF.

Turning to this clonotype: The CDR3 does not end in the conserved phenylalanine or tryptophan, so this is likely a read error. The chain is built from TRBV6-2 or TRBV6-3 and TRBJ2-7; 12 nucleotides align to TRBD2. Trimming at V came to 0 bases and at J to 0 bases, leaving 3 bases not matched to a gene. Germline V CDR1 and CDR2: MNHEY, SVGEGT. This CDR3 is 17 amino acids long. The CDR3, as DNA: TGTGCCAGCAGTTACTCGAGGACTAGCGGGGCCTCCTACGAGCAGTACCTC. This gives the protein CASSYSRTSGASYEQYL.

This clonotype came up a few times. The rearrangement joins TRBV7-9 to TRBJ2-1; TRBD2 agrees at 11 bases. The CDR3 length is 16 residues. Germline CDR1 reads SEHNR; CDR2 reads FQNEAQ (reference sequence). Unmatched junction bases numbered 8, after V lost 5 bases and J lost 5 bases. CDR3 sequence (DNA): TGTGCCAGCAGCGAGAGGACTAGCGGGTTTGACAATGAGCAGTTCTTC. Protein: CASSERTSGFDNEQFF.